These 22 T cell receptor beta chains originate from one sample sequenced in a study of low-dose radiotherapy and immunotherapy resistance in tumors (dated by TCRdb to 2021 to 2024). Superscript III and a set of TRAV- and TRBV-specific primers were used to synthesize first-strand cDNA, so that both TCRalpha and TCRbeta chains were covered. TCRs were amplified with Phusion for approximately 18 PCR cycles, with a constant-region primer paired with the adapter attached to the V primers. The public reads were reprocessed in TCRdb via fastp at Q25 and MiXCR, keeping in-frame beta chains. Records with the same CDR3 protein are collapsed into one entry carrying the most frequent genes and DNA. Recorded for this sample are some 10,000 distinct CDR3 sequences; approximately 40% of them occurred a single time. The ten largest clonotypes hold 5.5% to 6.5% of the sample. The origin of the receptors is a human donor with advanced metastatic prostate, ovarian, gallbladder or colorectal cancer (not recorded which). This table probably holds off-target reads from a library built for another chain.

The chain recombines TRBV28 with TRBJ1-3, with a possible D match to TRBD1 (5 bases). Germline V CDR1 and CDR2: MDHEN, SYDVKM. Trimming cost V 5 bases and J 4 bases, with 18 bases left between them. This CDR3 has 16 residues. The chain's CDR3 is CASSGTDLIAGNTIYF. The CDR3 region has the DNA TGTGCCAGCAGTGGGACGGACCTAATAGCAGGAAACACCATATATTTT.

J is TRBJ2-6 and V is TRBV6-8, with no clear D. V was trimmed by 6 bases and J by 1 base, leaving 4 bases between them. The CDR3 loop spans 13 amino acids. Germline CDR1 and CDR2: MNHGY and SAAAGT. The DNA for the CDR3 is TGTGCCAGCAGACCATCTGGGGCCAACGTCCTGACTTTC. Its translation: CASRPSGANVLTF.

The V and J genes are TRBV10-3 and TRBJ2-5; no clear D. This CDR3 is 13 amino acids long. Germline CDR1 reads ENHRY; CDR2 reads SYGVKD. Trimming took off 3 bases at V and 0 bases at J, with 5 bases between the two ends. CDR3 amino acids: CAISDQYQETQYF. The CDR3 DNA reads TGTGCCATCAGTGATCAGTACCAAGAGACCCAGTACTTC.

This clonotype has more than one count but fewer than ten. J is TRBJ2-1 and V is TRBV3-1; D gene ambiguous. Germline V gives CDR1 LGHDT, CDR2 YNNKEL (reference sequence). The CDR3 runs to 14 residues. Trimming stripped 0 bases from V and 10 bases from J, with 13 bases between. The CDR3 DNA follows: TGTGCCAGCAGCCAAGATCGAGTGCCCCAGGAGCAGTTCTTC. Its protein product is CASSQDRVPQEQFF.

The chain recombines TRBV6-5 with TRBJ2-7; D is undetermined. The germline CDR1 and CDR2 sequences are MNHEY and SVGAGI. This CDR3 is 13 amino acids long. The V end was cut by 5 bases, the J end by 1 base, with 9 bases between. CDR3 nucleotides: TGTGCCAGCAGTCCGAACCCGTCCTACGAGCAGTACTTC. It translates to CASSPNPSYEQYF.

This chain's CDR3 is CASSYKGTGELFF. The CDR3 DNA follows: TGTGCCAGCAGTTACAAGGGCACCGGGGAGCTGTTTTTT. V is TRBV6-6 and J is TRBJ2-2; D remains ambiguous. Germline loops: CDR1 MNHNY, CDR2 SVGAGI (reference sequence). The ends were cut back, 2 bases at V and 4 bases at J, with 5 bases in the middle. The length of the CDR3 is 13 residues.

The V and J genes are TRBV10-3 and TRBJ1-6; no clear D gene. V was pared by 4 bases and J by 9 bases, with 13 bases between. Germline CDR1 reads ENHRY; CDR2 reads SYGVKD. This CDR3 comprises 14 residues. The CDR3 nucleotides are TGTGCCATCAGTGGCGGCCTGGAGGGTTCACCCCTCCACTTT. Protein: CAISGGLEGSPLHF.

Comments on this clonotype: The CDR3 does not end in the conserved phenylalanine or tryptophan, so this is likely a read error. The DNA is left out, because the CDR3 cannot be placed on it with certainty; the CDR3 is given as TCRdb lists it. J is TRBJ2-1 and V is TRBV18; the table calls TRBD2, which could not be checked here. Both ends counted, the CDR3 spans 9 residues. The V gene's germline CDR1 is KGHSH and CDR2 LQKENI. This CDR3 reads CASSLAGPC.

V and J are TRBV29-1 and TRBJ2-1; D perhaps matches TRBD2 (6 bases). The ends were cut back, 5 bases at V and 2 bases at J, with 13 bases in the middle. This CDR3 spans 14 amino acids. Germline V lookup: CDR1 SQVTM, CDR2 ANQGSEA. The CDR3 loop reads CSVRGTRTYNEQFF. The DNA for the CDR3 is TGCAGCGTTCGCGGGACGAGAACCTACAATGAGCAGTTCTTC.

The table lists this clonotype with a few counts. J is TRBJ2-1 and V is TRBV7-2, with D possibly TRBD2 on 5 matching bases. This CDR3 has 12 residues. From germline, CDR1 is SGHTA and CDR2 FQGNSA. V was clipped by 5 bases and J by 12 bases, with 14 bases between them. CDR3 DNA sequence: TGTGCCAGCAGCCGCGGCCCCGGGGTGCAGTTCTTC. It encodes CASSRGPGVQFF.

The V call is TRBV11-2, the J call TRBJ2-7; D is uncertain. V lost 3 bases to trimming and J lost 3 bases, with 6 bases between them. The CDR3 covers 12 residues. The germline V gene has CDR1 SGHAT and CDR2 FQNNGV. CDR3 region: CASSFTRYEQYF. Written as DNA, the CDR3 is TGTGCCAGCAGCTTCACTCGCTACGAGCAGTACTTC.

The rearrangement joins TRBV9 to TRBJ1-2, with D unresolved. CDR1 SGDLS and CDR2 YYNGEE come from the germline V gene. The CDR3 has 15 residues. Trimming removed 0 bases from V and 3 bases from J, with 12 bases in between. CDR3 in DNA: TGTGCCAGCAGCGTAGTAGTTGGGCCCGACTATGGCTACACCTTC. Translating gives CASSVVVGPDYGYTF.

This clonotype appeared a few times. This chain connects TRBV29-1 to TRBJ2-5, with D perhaps TRBD2 (6 bases). V was clipped by 3 bases and J by 1 base, with 18 bases between them. The CDR3 sequence is 16 residues long. The germline V gene encodes CDR1 SQVTM and CDR2 ANQGSEA. The CDR3 here is CSVDYQNRDSQETQYF. CDR3 nucleotide sequence: TGCAGCGTTGATTACCAAAACCGGGACTCCCAAGAGACCCAGTACTTC.

This clonotype appeared a few times. This rearrangement joins TRBV14 to TRBJ2-5, with 8 bases fitting TRBD2. The CDR3 extends over 15 amino acids. Germline V gene sequence: CDR1 SGHDN, CDR2 FVKESK. Trimming took 0 bases from V and 7 from J; bases not matched to a gene: 7. As DNA, the CDR3 is TGTGCCAGCAGCCAAGACACTAGCGGTCTAGGGACCCAGTACTTC. It is translated as CASSQDTSGLGTQYF. Full variable domain (outside the CDR3, taken from reference TRBV14 and TRBJ2-5): EAGVTQFPSHSVIEKGQTVTLRCDPISGHDNLYWYRRVMGKEIKFLLHFVKESKQDESGMPNNRFLAERTGGTYSTLKVQPAELEDSGVYFCASSQDTSGLGTQYFGPGTRLLVL.

The chain recombines TRBV5-8 with TRBJ2-3; D is uncertain. CDR3 size: 15 residues. Germline V CDR1 and CDR2: SGHTS, YDEGEE. V dropped 0 bases and J dropped 4 bases, with 12 bases sitting between them. The CDR3 region is CASSLEASGADTQYF. CDR3 DNA: TGTGCCAGCAGCTTGGAGGCGTCGGGCGCAGATACGCAGTATTTT.

This chain links TRBV6-1 with TRBJ2-4, with D tentatively TRBD2 (6 bases). Trimming cost V 3 bases and J 12 bases, with 15 bases left between them. This CDR3 comprises 13 residues. Germline-derived CDR1 and CDR2 are MNHNS and SASEGT. In DNA form, the CDR3 reads TGTGCCAGCAGTGACGGGGGTTTTGGTACTCAGTACTTC. Translating gives CASSDGGFGTQYF.

This clonotype was picked up a small number of times. This chain links TRBV15 with TRBJ2-2; D ambiguous. This CDR3 region has 13 residues. Trimming removed 0 bases from V and 5 bases from J, with 4 bases in between. Germline CDR1 and CDR2: LNHNV and YYDKDF (reference sequence). For the CDR3, the DNA is TGTGCCACCAGCAGAGATCTGACCGGGGAGCTGTTTTTT. This sequence encodes CATSRDLTGELFF.

This chain joins TRBV6-2 or TRBV6-3 and TRBJ1-2; the D gene is possibly TRBD1 (6 bases). Germline V gene lookup returns CDR1 MNHEY and CDR2 SVGEGT. The ends were cut back, 6 bases at V and 8 bases at J, with 16 bases in the middle. The CDR3 has 13 residues. This chain's CDR3 is CASSYDRSGGYTF. As DNA, the CDR3 is TGTGCCAGCAGCTACGACAGGTCGGGCGGCTACACCTTC.

The CDR3 loop reads CASSLTQSGLRRELFF. CDR3 sequence (DNA): TGTGCCAGCAGCCTCACTCAGAGCGGGCTCCGTAGGGAGCTGTTTTTT. The chain recombines TRBV3-1 with TRBJ2-2; D is possibly TRBD2 (6 bases). Trimming cost V 4 bases and J 9 bases, with 21 bases left between them. Germline V gene lookup returns CDR1 LGHDT and CDR2 YNNKEL (reference sequence). CDR3 size: 16 residues.

This clonotype is labeled as medium-sized. The genes are TRBV5-1 and TRBJ2-7; D is unresolved. V shed 4 bases and J shed 4 bases, with 15 bases lying between them. Per germline, CDR1 SGHRS and CDR2 YFSETQ. The CDR3 is 14 residues long. In DNA, the CDR3 is TGCGCCAGCAGCCCGAGTACCGGCGTATACGAGCAGTACTTC. Translated: CASSPSTGVYEQYF.

This clonotype is judged medium-sized. This chain links TRBV9 with TRBJ2-1; the match to TRBD2 covers 7 bases. Germline V gene data show CDR1 as SGDLS and CDR2 as YYNGEE. J was trimmed by 4 bases and V by 5 bases; bases with no gene match: 9. The CDR3 is 15 residues long. The CDR3 nucleotides are TGTGCCAGCAGGGGTACTAGCGACCCTTACAATGAGCAGTTCTTC. Protein product: CASRGTSDPYNEQFF.

The chain recombines TRBV25-1 with TRBJ2-1; TRBD2 agrees at 7 bases. Germline V CDR1 and CDR2: MGHDK, SYGVNS. This CDR3 is built from 14 residues. With 5 bases clipped from V and 6 bases from J, the junction kept 7 bases outside the gene matches. CDR3 coding DNA: TGTGCCAGCAGTCCAGGGTCTAGCGGCAATGAGCAGTTCTTC. It encodes CASSPGSSGNEQFF.